Listed here are 15 T cell receptor beta chains from one sample, sequenced in a study of CD8 T cells in ankylosing spondylitis. Overall study results and limits: A TCR beta motif of under ten highly homologous variants seemed to mark ankylosing spondylitis blood.

Antigens for these TCRs are unknown. TCRdb passed the 5' RACE reads through MiXCR, listing each CDR3 protein once. Found here are about 390,000 distinct CDR3 sequences, around 20% of them singletons; the top ten hold approximately 15%. The specimen was blood, either unsorted or a sorted T cell fraction (not recorded which). These receptors were collected from a male donor with ankylosing spondylitis.

This clonotype was detected only a few times. The V and J genes are TRBV7-2 and TRBJ2-1, with D hard to call. CDR3 length equals 13 residues. From germline, CDR1 is SGHTA and CDR2 FQGNSA. The V end lost 6 bases, the J end lost 15 bases, and 21 bases lay between the germline ends. CDR3 in DNA: TGTGCCAGCAGTATTAGGTCACAAGACATCGGGTTCTTC. The encoded protein is CASSIRSQDIGFF.

CDR3 sequence reads: CASRTAKSVVVGELFF. The CDR3 DNA reads TGTGCCAGCAGAACAGCCAAAAGTGTAGTGGTCGGGGAGCTGTTTTTT. The chain recombines TRBV6-2 or TRBV6-3 with TRBJ2-2; no clear D gene. Germline V gives CDR1 MNHEY, CDR2 SVGEGT. CDR3 length: 16 amino acids. Trimming left V 6 bases short and J 7 bases short, with 21 bases between.

This clonotype was counted between two and nine times. This chain joins TRBV27 and TRBJ1-4; TRBD1 matches 9 bases. The V and J ends lost 6 bases and 8 bases, in that order; junction bases with no gene match: 10. Germline CDR1 reads MNHEY; CDR2 reads SMNVEV (reference sequence). The CDR3 consists of 15 residues. The DNA of the CDR3 is TGTGCCAGCAGCCCCCGACAGGGGGTCCAAGAAAAACTGTTTTTT. Translated: CASSPRQGVQEKLFF.

Only a few counts were recorded for this clonotype. The chain is built from TRBV12-3 or TRBV12-4 and TRBJ2-1; 7 bases map to TRBD2. V lost 7 bases, J lost 5 bases, and 8 bases stayed unmatched. CDR3 length: 14 amino acids. The CDR3 DNA reads as TGTGCCAGCACGGGGGGAAGCAATAACAATGAGCAGTTCTTC. Its protein product is CASTGGSNNNEQFF.

The chain employs TRBV28 and TRBJ2-7; no definite D call. From germline, CDR1 is MDHEN and CDR2 SYDVKM. The V end was cut by 6 bases, the J end by 4 bases, with 7 bases between. The CDR3 loop spans 11 amino acids. The DNA of the CDR3 is TGTGCCAGCAGACTGAGGTACGAGCAGTACTTC. Encoded protein: CASRLRYEQYF.

This chain links TRBV20-1 with TRBJ1-2; D is possibly TRBD1 (6 bases). The ends were cut back, 2 bases at V and 3 bases at J, with 10 bases in the middle. Germline lookup yields CDR1 DFQATT and CDR2 SNEGSKA (reference sequence). The CDR3 has 13 amino acids. The CDR3 DNA is TGCAGTGCTAGATGGGGGCGCGACTATGGCTACACCTTC. Translating gives CSARWGRDYGYTF.

The chain couples TRBV7-2 to TRBJ1-6; no definite D call. V was clipped by 3 bases and J by 14 bases, with 14 bases between them. The CDR3 loop spans 13 amino acids. CDR1 is SGHTA, CDR2 FQGNSA, per germline. The CDR3 DNA reads as TGTGCCAGCAGCTTCCCGCCCCCCGTGGCCCTCCACTTT. Translating gives CASSFPPPVALHF.

This clonotype was recorded a few times. The rearrangement links TRBV12-3 or TRBV12-4 to TRBJ2-2; 7 bases align to TRBD2. The CDR3 totals 14 residues. V lost 11 bases, J lost 1 base, and 7 bases stayed unmatched. The CDR3 DNA sequence: TGTGCCGGGCAGCAGCGGGAGAACACCGGGGAGCTGTTTTTT. This gives the protein CAGQQRENTGELFF.

A word on this clonotype: A much larger clone sits a single nucleotide away, making a read error possible. The V call is TRBV11-2, the J call TRBJ2-2; no firm D call. Germline V gives CDR1 SGHAT, CDR2 FQNNGV. V was pared by 1 base and J by 6 bases, with 6 bases between. The CDR3 sequence is 13 residues long. Here the CDR3 reads CASSLVAAGELFF. The CDR3 bases are TGTGCCAGCAGCTTAGTTGCGGCCGGGGAGCTGTTTTTT.

This clonotype was seen a handful of times. This rearrangement joins TRBV4-2 to TRBJ1-5; D is undetermined. V was trimmed by 0 bases and J by 6 bases, leaving 12 bases between them. The CDR3 sequence is 15 residues long. Germline V CDR1 and CDR2: LGHNA, YNFKEQ. CDR3 nucleotide sequence: TGTGCCAGCAGCCAAGATGTCGGGCTAGGTCAGCCCCAGCATTTT. Its translation is CASSQDVGLGQPQHF.

This clonotype was observed a handful of times. The rearrangement links TRBV19 to TRBJ1-5; D ambiguous. Trimming stripped 3 bases from V and 6 bases from J, with 21 bases between. CDR3 size: 17 residues. CDR1 and CDR2 from the germline V gene are LNHDA and SQIVND (reference sequence). Here the CDR3 DNA reads TGTGCCAGTAGTATCCGTAAGGCCAGGTCGGTAACTCAGCCCCAGCATTTT. It is translated as CASSIRKARSVTQPQHF.

As to this clonotype: The missing conserved phenylalanine or tryptophan at the end of this CDR3 makes a read error likely. The genes are TRBV12-3 or TRBV12-4 and TRBJ2-2; TRBD1 matches 9 bases. The V segment lost 2 bases and the J segment 7 bases; nucleotides outside the gene matches: 8. The CDR3 loop spans 16 amino acids. The CDR3: CASSLRPGQGGGELFS. CDR3 sequence (DNA): TGTGCCAGCAGTTTAAGGCCGGGACAGGGAGGCGGGGAGCTGTTTTCT.

V gene TRBV5-1 combines with J gene TRBJ2-2; D is possibly TRBD1 (6 bases). Germline V gives CDR1 SGHRS, CDR2 YFSETQ. This CDR3 contains 15 residues. The V and J ends lost 4 bases and 2 bases respectively, with 12 bases between them. The CDR3 region has the DNA TGCGCCAGCAGCGCTGACAGGACCAACACCGGGGAGCTGTTTTTT. Its protein product is CASSADRTNTGELFF. The variable domain in full, completed from reference TRBV5-1 and TRBJ2-2, reads KAGVTQTPRYLIKTRGQQVTLSCSPISGHRSVSWYQQTPGQGLQFLFEYFSETQRNKGNFPGRFSGRQFSNSRSEMNVSTLELGDSALYLCASSADRTNTGELFFGEGSRLTVL.

This clonotype has more than one count but fewer than ten. This chain connects TRBV28 to TRBJ2-5, with D uncertain. This CDR3 is 12 amino acids long. Trimming stripped 3 bases from V and 7 bases from J, with 9 bases between. From germline, CDR1 is MDHEN and CDR2 SYDVKM. CDR3 sequence reads: CASSFPFGTQYF. The CDR3 DNA reads as TGTGCCAGCAGTTTTCCCTTTGGGACCCAGTACTTC.

This clonotype turned up a few times. The chain has TRBV5-1 and TRBJ2-3; D is possibly TRBD1 or TRBD2 (5 bases each). This CDR3 spans 16 amino acids. The germline V and J ends were trimmed by 5 bases and 0 bases, with 16 bases remaining between them. The germline CDR1 and CDR2 sequences are SGHRS and YFSETQ. CDR3 in amino acids: CASRKTGTPSTDTQYF. CDR3 in DNA: TGCGCCAGCAGAAAAACCGGGACCCCTAGCACAGATACGCAGTATTTT.